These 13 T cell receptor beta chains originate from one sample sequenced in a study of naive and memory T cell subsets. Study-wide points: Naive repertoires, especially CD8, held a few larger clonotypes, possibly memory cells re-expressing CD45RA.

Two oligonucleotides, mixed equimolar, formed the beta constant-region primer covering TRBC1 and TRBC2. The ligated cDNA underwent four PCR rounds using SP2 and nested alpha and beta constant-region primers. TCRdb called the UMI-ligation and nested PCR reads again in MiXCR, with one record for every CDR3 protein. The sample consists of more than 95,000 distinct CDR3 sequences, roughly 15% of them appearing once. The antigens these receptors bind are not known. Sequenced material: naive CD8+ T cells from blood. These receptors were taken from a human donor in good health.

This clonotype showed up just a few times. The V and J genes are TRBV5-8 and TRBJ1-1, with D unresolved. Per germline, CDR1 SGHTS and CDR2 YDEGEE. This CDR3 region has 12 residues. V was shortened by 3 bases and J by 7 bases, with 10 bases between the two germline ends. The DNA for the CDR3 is TGTGCCAGCAGCTCCACCGAACGTGAAGCTTTCTTT. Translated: CASSSTEREAFF. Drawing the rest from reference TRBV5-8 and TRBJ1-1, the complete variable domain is EAGVTQSPTHLIKTRGQQATLRCSPISGHTSVYWYQQALGLGLQFLLWYDEGEERNRGNFPPRFSGRQFPNYSSELNVNALELEDSALYLCASSSTEREAFFGQGTRLTVV.

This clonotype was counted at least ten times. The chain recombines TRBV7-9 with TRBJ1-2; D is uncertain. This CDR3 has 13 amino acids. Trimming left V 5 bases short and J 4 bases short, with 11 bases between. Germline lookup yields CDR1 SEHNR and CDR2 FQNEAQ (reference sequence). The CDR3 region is CASSQTDRYGYTF. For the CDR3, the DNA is TGTGCCAGCAGCCAAACGGACCGCTATGGCTACACCTTC.

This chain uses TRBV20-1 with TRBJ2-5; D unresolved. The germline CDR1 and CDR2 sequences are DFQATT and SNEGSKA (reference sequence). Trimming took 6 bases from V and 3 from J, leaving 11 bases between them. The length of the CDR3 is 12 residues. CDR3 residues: CSAPWAEETQYF. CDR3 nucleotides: TGCAGTGCCCCTTGGGCAGAAGAGACCCAGTACTTC.

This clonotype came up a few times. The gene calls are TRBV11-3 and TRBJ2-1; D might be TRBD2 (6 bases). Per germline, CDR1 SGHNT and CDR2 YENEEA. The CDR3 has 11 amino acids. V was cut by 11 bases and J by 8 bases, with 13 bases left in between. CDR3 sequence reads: CALGGTDEQFF. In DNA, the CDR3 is TGTGCCCTCGGGGGTACCGATGAGCAGTTCTTC. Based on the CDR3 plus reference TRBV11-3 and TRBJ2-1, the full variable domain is EAGVVQSPRYKIIEKKQPVAFWCNPISGHNTLYWYLQNLGQGPELLIRYENEEAVDDSQLPKDRFSAERLKGVDSTLKIQPAELGDSAVYLCALGGTDEQFFGPGTRLTVL.

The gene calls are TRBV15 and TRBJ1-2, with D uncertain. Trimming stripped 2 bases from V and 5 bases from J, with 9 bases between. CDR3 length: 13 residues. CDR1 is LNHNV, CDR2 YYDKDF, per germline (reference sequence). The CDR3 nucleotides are TGTGCCACCAGCAGACGAATGGGGTATGGCTACACCTTC. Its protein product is CATSRRMGYGYTF.

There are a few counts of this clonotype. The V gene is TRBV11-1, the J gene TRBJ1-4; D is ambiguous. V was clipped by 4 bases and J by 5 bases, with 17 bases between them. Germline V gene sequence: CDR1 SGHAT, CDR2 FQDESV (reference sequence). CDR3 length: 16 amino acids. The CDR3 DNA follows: TGTGCCAGCAGCTCCAGCCGACACCCGAGGAATGAAAAACTGTTTTTT. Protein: CASSSSRHPRNEKLFF.

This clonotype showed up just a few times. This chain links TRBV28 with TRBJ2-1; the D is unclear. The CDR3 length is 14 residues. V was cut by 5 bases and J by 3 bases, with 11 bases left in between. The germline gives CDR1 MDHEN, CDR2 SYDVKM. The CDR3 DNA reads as TGTGCCAGCAGTGCGGAGACCCTCTACAATGAGCAGTTCTTC. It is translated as CASSAETLYNEQFF.

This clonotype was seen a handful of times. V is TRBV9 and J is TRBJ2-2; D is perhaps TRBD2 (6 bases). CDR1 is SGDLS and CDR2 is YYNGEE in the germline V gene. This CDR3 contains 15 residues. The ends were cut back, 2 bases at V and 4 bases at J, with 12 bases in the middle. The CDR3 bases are TGTGCCAGCAGCGTGACGGGAGCGAGCACCGGGGAGCTGTTTTTT. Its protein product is CASSVTGASTGELFF. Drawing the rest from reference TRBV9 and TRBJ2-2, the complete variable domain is DSGVTQTPKHLITATGQRVTLRCSPRSGDLSVYWYQQSLDQGLQFLIQYYNGEERAKGNILERFSAQQFPDLHSELNLSSLELGDSALYFCASSVTGASTGELFFGEGSRLTVL.

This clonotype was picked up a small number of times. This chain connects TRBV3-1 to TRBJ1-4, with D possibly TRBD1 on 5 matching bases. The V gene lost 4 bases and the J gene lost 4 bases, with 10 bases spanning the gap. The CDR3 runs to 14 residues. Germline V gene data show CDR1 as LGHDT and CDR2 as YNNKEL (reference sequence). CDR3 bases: TGTGCCAGCAGCCCCCGGGACGGTAATGAAAAACTGTTTTTT. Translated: CASSPRDGNEKLFF. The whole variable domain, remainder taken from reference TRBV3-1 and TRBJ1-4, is DTAVSQTPKYLVTQMGNDKSIKCEQNLGHDTMYWYKQDSKKFLKIMFSYNNKELIINETVPNRFSPKSPDKAHLNLHINSLELGDSAVYFCASSPRDGNEKLFFGSGTQLSVL.

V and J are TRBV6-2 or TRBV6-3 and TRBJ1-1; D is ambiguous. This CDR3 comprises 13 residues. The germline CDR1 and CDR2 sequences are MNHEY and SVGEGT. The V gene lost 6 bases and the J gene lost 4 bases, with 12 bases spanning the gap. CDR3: CASSRKWVTEAFF. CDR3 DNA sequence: TGTGCCAGCAGCAGAAAATGGGTCACTGAAGCTTTCTTT.

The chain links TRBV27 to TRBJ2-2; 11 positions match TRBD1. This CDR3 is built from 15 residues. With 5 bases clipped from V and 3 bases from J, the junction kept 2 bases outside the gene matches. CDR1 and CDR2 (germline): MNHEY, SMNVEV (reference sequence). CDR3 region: CASSRTGGYTGELFF. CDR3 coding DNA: TGTGCCAGCAGTCGGACAGGGGGCTACACCGGGGAGCTGTTTTTT.

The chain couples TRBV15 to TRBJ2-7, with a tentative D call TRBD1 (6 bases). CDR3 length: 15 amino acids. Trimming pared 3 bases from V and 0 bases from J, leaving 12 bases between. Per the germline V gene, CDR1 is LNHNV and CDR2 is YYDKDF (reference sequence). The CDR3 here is CATSSEGQTSYEQYF. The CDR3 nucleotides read TGTGCCACCAGCAGCGAAGGACAGACCTCCTACGAGCAGTACTTC.

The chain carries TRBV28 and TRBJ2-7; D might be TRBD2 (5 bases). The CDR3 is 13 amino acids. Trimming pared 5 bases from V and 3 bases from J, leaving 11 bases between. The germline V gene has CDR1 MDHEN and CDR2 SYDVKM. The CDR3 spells CASSPMDFYEQYF. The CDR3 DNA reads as TGTGCCAGCAGTCCCATGGACTTCTACGAGCAGTACTTC.